The 4 T cell receptor beta chains in this list originate from one sample, sequenced in a study of blood T cell repertoires in COVID-19. Sequencing used immunoSEQ multiplex PCR; TCRdb keeps in-frame clones, though not all of them. The sample carries around 130,000 clones, about 80% recorded once. The sequencing sample was made of peripheral blood. These receptors were collected from a woman aged 50 to 60 with acute or convalescent COVID-19.

This sequence joins TRBV11-2 and TRBJ2-5, with 8 bases fitting TRBD1. Germline-derived CDR1 and CDR2 are SGHAT and FQNNGV. V dropped 3 bases and J dropped 3; count of bases not matched to a gene: 6. This CDR3 has 15 residues. The CDR3 nucleotides read TGTGCCAGCAGCTTTTCTACAGGGGGTAAAGAGACCCAGTACTTC. It translates to CASSFSTGGKETQYF.

The chain combines TRBV28 with TRBJ1-5, with D perhaps matching TRBD1 (6 bases). Trimming pared 3 bases from V and 7 bases from J, leaving 13 bases between. The germline CDR1 and CDR2 sequences are MDHEN and SYDVKM. CDR3 length: 14 residues. Here the CDR3 reads CASSFVRGIQPQHF. CDR3 nucleotides: TGTGCCAGCAGTTTTGTCAGGGGCATACAGCCCCAGCATTTT.

This sequence joins TRBV9 and TRBJ1-3; D is unclear. CDR1 is SGDLS, CDR2 YYNGEE, per germline. Between the trimmed V and J ends, which lost 0 bases and 9 bases, there was a span of 10 bases. The CDR3 spans 13 residues. The CDR3 DNA reads TGTGCCAGCAGCGTAGACTTAGATGGCACCATATATTTT. The encoded protein is CASSVDLDGTIYF.

This chain joins TRBV27 and TRBJ2-7, with TRBD1 matching over 10 bases. The V segment lost 5 bases and the J segment 6 bases; nucleotides outside the gene matches: 4. The germline V gene has CDR1 MNHEY and CDR2 SMNVEV (reference sequence). The CDR3 is 13 residues long. This CDR3 reads CASSPGTGAEQYF. Written as DNA, the CDR3 is TGTGCCAGCAGTCCGGGGACAGGGGCCGAGCAGTACTTC.